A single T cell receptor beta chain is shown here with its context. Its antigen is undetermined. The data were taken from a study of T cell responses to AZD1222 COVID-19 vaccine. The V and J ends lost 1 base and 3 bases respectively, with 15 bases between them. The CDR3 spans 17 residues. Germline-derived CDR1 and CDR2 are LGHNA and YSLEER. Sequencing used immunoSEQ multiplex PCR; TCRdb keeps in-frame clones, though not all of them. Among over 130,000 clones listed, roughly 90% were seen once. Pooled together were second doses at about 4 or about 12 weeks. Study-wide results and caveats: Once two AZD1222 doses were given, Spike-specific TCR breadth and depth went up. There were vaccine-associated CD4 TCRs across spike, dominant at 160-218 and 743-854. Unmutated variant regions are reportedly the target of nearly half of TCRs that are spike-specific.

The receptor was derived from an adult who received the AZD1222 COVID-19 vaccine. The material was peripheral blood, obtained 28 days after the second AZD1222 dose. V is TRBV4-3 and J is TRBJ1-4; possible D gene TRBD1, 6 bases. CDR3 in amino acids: CASSQASGVGANEKLFF. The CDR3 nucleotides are TGCGCCAGCAGCCAAGCTTCAGGGGTAGGGGCTAATGAAAAACTGTTTTTT.